These T cell receptor beta chains were read from a single sample in a study of T cells in Graves' hyperthyroidism and ophthalmopathy. One entry per CDR3 protein results from TCRdb running MiXCR on the multiplex PCR reads. In the table there are 350,000 to 450,000 distinct CDR3 sequences, about 17% of which are singletons. Sequenced: blood. The source of these receptors is a woman younger than 45 with Graves' hyperthyroidism that later progressed to Graves' ophthalmopathy. The CDR3 runs from the conserved cysteine through the conserved F or W. Each record gives: clone size, D gene, V gene, J gene, CDR3 DNA, CDR3 protein. A D gene is named only where the DNA matches it firmly. A clone size is listed for some rows: how often the clone was seen (once, few, many), or a class if it is expanded.

>many|.|TRBV5-5|TRBJ2-1
TGTGCCAGCAGCTCGATACATACATCGGTTAATGAGCAGTTCTTC
CASSSIHTSVNEQFF
>few|TRBD1|TRBV29-1|TRBJ1-1
TGCAGCGTTGGCCCGGGACAGGGGCCTAACACTGAAGCTTTCTTT
CSVGPGQGPNTEAFF
>many|.|TRBV30|TRBJ2-7
TGTGCCTGGTCGAGTAACAGGGCCTACGAGCAGTACTTC
CAWSSNRAYEQYF
>many|.|TRBV4-1|TRBJ2-2
TGCGCCAGCAGCCTTGCCCCGGGGCCCGGGGAGCTGTTTTTT
CASSLAPGPGELFF
>many|TRBD2|TRBV20-1|TRBJ2-7
TGCAGTGCTGCCCGACTAGCGGGAGTCGACGAGCAGTACTTC
CSAARLAGVDEQYF
>many|.|TRBV3-1|TRBJ2-3
TGTGCCAGCAGCTCCTCTAACACAGATACGCAGTATTTT
CASSSSNTDTQYF
>many|TRBD1|TRBV27|TRBJ2-1
TGTGCCAGCAGTACTCAGGGGGCATTACTCAATGAGCAGTTCTTC
CASSTQGALLNEQFF
>.|.|TRBV3-1|TRBJ1-2
TGTGCCAGCAGCCAAGATCTGGCAGGGAACACCTATGGCTACACCTTC
CASSQDLAGNTYGYTF
>many|.|TRBV6-6|TRBJ2-7
TGTGCCAGCAGTTACTCGCCTAGGAGTCAAACGGGGGAGCAGTACTTC
CASSYSPRSQTGEQYF
>many|.|TRBV3-1|TRBJ2-3
TGTGCCAGCAGCCAAAGCGTTGATACGCAGTATTTT
CASSQSVDTQYF
>many|TRBD2|TRBV12-3/TRBV12-4|TRBJ2-7
TGTGCCAGCAGCCGGACTAGTCCCTACGAGCAGTACTTC
CASSRTSPYEQYF
>many|.|TRBV6-6|TRBJ1-2
TGTGCCAGCAGTTACTCGATCGACGGGGGAGGGGTGCGGGACTATGGCTACACCTTC
CASSYSIDGGGVRDYGYTF
>once|TRBD1|TRBV2|TRBJ2-7
TGTGCCAGCAGTACCGGACAGGCCTCCTGGGGGTACGAGCAGTACTTC
CASSTGQASWGYEQYF
>many|.|TRBV5-1|TRBJ1-4
TGCGCCAGCAGCTCAGAGACGGGTTCGGGTGAAAAACTGTTTTTT
CASSSETGSGEKLFF
>few|TRBD2|TRBV3-1|TRBJ2-1
TGTGCCAGCAGCCTCGACGTGAGAGCGGGGGGGCAGTTCTTC
CASSLDVRAGGQFF